This T cell receptor beta chain was documented in a study of shared clonotypes between healthy human individuals. This clone was counted once. CDR1 and CDR2 (germline): PRHDT, FYEKMQ (reference sequence). Between the trimmed V and J ends, which lost 5 bases and 3 bases, there was a span of 16 bases. This CDR3 comprises 16 residues. Clones were sequenced by immunoSEQ multiplex PCR, and TCRdb holds only the in-frame ones, with some missing. The sample carries about 1 million clones, around 76% recorded once. Source material: memory CD4+ T cells sorted from blood. Subset described: CD45RA-negative fraction. V usage is TRBV13 and J usage is TRBJ1-4; unclear D gene. The TCR was taken from a man between 18 and 35 years old in good health. For the CDR3, the DNA is TGTGCCAGCAGCCTAACAACGAAGGGATCTAATGAAAAACTGTTTTTT. It translates to CASSLTTKGSNEKLFF. Looking up the rest from reference TRBV13 and TRBJ1-4 gives the full variable domain: AAGVIQSPRHLIKEKRETATLKCYPIPRHDTVYWYQQGPGQDPQFLISFYEKMQSDKGSIPDRFSAQQFSDYHSELNMSSLELGDSALYFCASSLTTKGSNEKLFFGSGTQLSVL.